One sample yielded the 17 T cell receptor beta chains listed below, sequenced in a study of T cell clonality in common variable immunodeficiency. Data came from immunoSEQ multiplex PCR; TCRdb stores just in-frame clones and leaves some out. The specimen gives about 31,000 clones without singletons; the ten biggest hold around 6.7%. Findings and limits, study-wide: In common variable immunodeficiency, TCR beta chains reportedly carried fewer deletions and N-nucleotide insertions.

These TCRs' antigens remain unknown. The material sequenced was peripheral blood mononuclear cells. The source of these receptors is a human donor with common variable immunodeficiency.

This clone was found a few times. The CDR3 DNA, read in part, is TGTGCCTGGGGACAGAGCTCCTACGAG. Protein product: CAWGQSSYE. Given in full, the CDR3 is CAWGQSSYEQYF. This sequence joins TRBV30 and TRBJ2-7, with a tentative D call TRBD1 (6 bases). The CDR3 end is not reached by the read, which stops 3 residues before it; the germline J gene fills it in. V was cut by 5 bases and J by 0 bases, with 8 bases left in between. Germline CDR1 and CDR2: GTSNPN and SVGIG (reference sequence). There are 12 residues in the CDR3.

This clone was seen at least ten times. The sequenced fragment ends 3 residues before the CDR3 boundary, so the rest is inferred from the germline J gene. This chain connects TRBV30 to TRBJ2-3; D not certain. V dropped 0 bases and J dropped 1 base, with 14 bases sitting between them. The CDR3 length is 16 residues. Germline values: CDR1 GTSNPN, CDR2 SVGIG (reference sequence). The covered CDR3 bases are TGTGCCTGGAGTGTAGCGACTTACTCTGGCACAGATACG. This gives the protein CAWSVATYSGTDT. In full, the CDR3 reads CAWSVATYSGTDTQYF.

On this clone itself: The read ends 3 residues early relative to the CDR3; the germline J gene fills the gap. The rearrangement joins TRBV2 to TRBJ1-2, with 9 bases identical to TRBD1. This CDR3 is built from 13 residues. The V segment lost 7 bases and the J segment 4 bases; nucleotides outside the gene matches: 4. CDR1 SNHLY and CDR2 FYNNEI come from the germline V gene. Here the CDR3 reads CASKSDRGYGYTF. The covered CDR3 bases are TGTGCCAGCAAATCGGACAGGGGCTATGGC.

The table lists this clone with many counts. The read terminates 3 residues ahead of where the CDR3 ends, so the germline J gene completes it. The chain combines TRBV29-1 with TRBJ2-1; unclear D gene. Between the trimmed V and J ends, which lost 1 base and 0 bases, there was a span of 10 bases. This CDR3 contains 15 residues. Germline lookup yields CDR1 SQVTM and CDR2 ANQGSEA. The DNA read from the CDR3 is TGCAGCGTTGAAGGGTTGCCCTACTCCTACAATGAG. It encodes CSVEGLPYSYNE. The whole CDR3 protein reads CSVEGLPYSYNEQFF.

This clone was counted ten times or more. The CDR3 end lies 3 residues beyond the end of the read and is filled in from the germline J gene. The same CDR3 is also encoded by other DNA sequences in this sample. The V and J genes are TRBV7-9 and TRBJ2-3, with 8 bases lining up with TRBD1. The CDR3 covers 14 residues. Looked up from germline, CDR1 is SEHNR and CDR2 is FQNEAQ (reference sequence). Trimming removed 5 bases from V and 3 bases from J; junction bases left unmatched: 4. The CDR3 loop is CASSPDRGTDTQYF. The sequenced part of the CDR3 DNA is TGTGCCAGCAGCCCAGACAGGGGAACAGATACG.

This clone was seen at least ten times. CDR3 DNA (partial): TGTGCCAGCAGTTACTCGACAGGGCCAGATACG. This translates into CASSYSTGPDT. The full CDR3 is CASSYSTGPDTQYF. The chain uses TRBV6-2 or TRBV6-3 and TRBJ2-3; 7 nucleotides line up with TRBD1. The read gets to within 3 residues of the CDR3 end, and the germline J gene fills in the rest. CDR3 length: 14 residues. The germline gives CDR1 MNHEY, CDR2 SVGEGT. After removal of 0 bases from V and 4 bases from J, the junction contained 1 base not matched to a gene.

Many counts were recorded for this clone. The read is 3 residues too short to cover the CDR3 end, so that end is filled in from the germline J gene. V is TRBV18 and J is TRBJ2-3, with 12 bases fitting TRBD2. In germline, CDR1 is KGHSH, CDR2 LQKENI. Unmatched junction bases numbered 5, after V lost 4 bases and J lost 3 bases. The CDR3 covers 16 residues. The CDR3 protein is CASSRPGTSGTDTQYF. The part of the CDR3 DNA that was read is TGTGCCAGCTCACGCCCCGGGACTAGCGGGACAGATACG.

This clone was observed many times. With the read ending 3 residues before the CDR3 end, the germline J gene is used to fill in that end. This chain joins TRBV5-4 and TRBJ2-3, with 12 bases aligning to TRBD2. The CDR3 consists of 16 residues. Germline-derived CDR1 and CDR2 are SGHNT and YYREEE (reference sequence). The V and J ends lost 2 bases and 6 bases, in that order; junction bases with no gene match: 7. The DNA read from the CDR3 is TGTGCCAGCAGCTTACGACTAGCGGGAGTTGCTGATACG. Translating it yields CASSLRLAGVADT. The whole CDR3 region reads CASSLRLAGVADTQYF. The full variable domain, in which reference TRBV5-4 and TRBJ2-3 provide the parts outside the CDR3, is ETGVTQSPTHLIKTRGQQVTLRCSSQSGHNTVSWYQQALGQGPQFIFQYYREEENGRGNFPPRFSGLQFPNYSSELNVNALELDDSALYLCASSLRLAGVADTQYFGPGTRLTVL.

The table lists this clone with many counts. The read halts 3 residues ahead of the CDR3 end, with the missing end drawn from the germline J gene. The chain recombines TRBV29-1 with TRBJ2-2; TRBD1 agrees at 9 bases. Germline V gives CDR1 SQVTM, CDR2 ANQGSEA. Trimming took 5 bases from V and 6 from J; bases not matched to a gene: 7. This CDR3 spans 14 amino acids. CDR3 bases read: TGCAGCGTTACAGGGGGCGCGTATTCCGGGGAG. This encodes CSVTGGAYSGE. The whole CDR3 is CSVTGGAYSGELFF.

Ten or more counts support this clone. Read sequence stops 3 residues before the CDR3 end, and the germline J gene provides the missing end. The chain links TRBV11-2 to TRBJ1-5; D gene uncertain. Germline V gene lookup returns CDR1 SGHAT and CDR2 FQNNGV. The CDR3 has 13 amino acids. V lost 5 bases to trimming and J lost 5 bases, with 10 bases between them. The sequenced CDR3 bases are TGTGCCAGCAGCCTCGGCGGATATCAGCCC. Protein product: CASSLGGYQP. The whole CDR3 sequence reads CASSLGGYQPQHF.

The sample holds many counts of this clone. The CDR3 end is not reached by the read, which stops 3 residues before it; the germline J gene fills it in. V usage is TRBV19 and J usage is TRBJ1-6, with a tentative D call TRBD1 (5 bases). CDR1 is LNHDA, CDR2 SQIVND, per germline (reference sequence). This CDR3 is built from 14 residues. Deletions cut 2 bases from V and 8 bases from J, with 10 bases between. The CDR3 protein is CASSILGLDSPLHF. Partial CDR3 DNA: TGTGCCAGTAGTATATTGGGGCTGGATTCACCC.

At least ten counts were recorded for this clone. The read ends 3 residues early relative to the CDR3; the germline J gene fills the gap. The chain combines TRBV19 with TRBJ1-2, with D possibly matching TRBD1 (6 bases). The CDR3 is 14 residues long. Looked up from germline, CDR1 is LNHDA and CDR2 is SQIVND (reference sequence). CDR3 DNA (partial): TGTGCCAGTAGTAGCTTTACAGGGTCGGGAGGC. It specifies CASSSFTGSGG. The complete CDR3 reads CASSSFTGSGGYTF.

Comments on this clone: Read coverage stops 3 residues before the CDR3 terminus; the germline J gene supplies the remainder. The V call is TRBV7-2, the J call TRBJ2-1, with TRBD1 as a possible D gene (6 bases). V lost 6 bases and J 4 bases, leaving 10 bases between the germline ends. This CDR3 contains 13 residues. CDR1 SGHTA and CDR2 FQGNSA come from the germline V gene. The CDR3 sequence is CASRKDRYNEQFF. Incomplete CDR3 DNA: TGTGCCAGCAGAAAGGACAGATACAATGAG.

This clone came up many times. Coverage ceases 3 residues before the CDR3 finishes, and the germline J gene fills in the end. This chain connects TRBV24-1 to TRBJ1-2; TRBD1 matches at 7 bases. Germline V gives CDR1 KGHDR, CDR2 SFDVKD. CDR3 length: 14 amino acids. CDR3 residues: CATSDHQDRSGYTF. Incomplete CDR3 DNA: TGTGCCACCAGTGATCACCAGGACAGGTCGGGC.

Many counts were recorded for this clone. The read is 3 residues too short to cover the CDR3 end, so that end is filled in from the germline J gene. The gene calls are TRBV7-2 and TRBJ2-1; 7 bases line up with TRBD1. The CDR3 is made up of 13 amino acids. The ends lost 6 bases at V and 7 bases at J; junction bases unmatched: 6. The germline V gene has CDR1 SGHTA and CDR2 FQGNSA. The sequenced part of the CDR3 DNA is TGTGCCAGCAGTTTAAGGGGGCTTAATGAG. Protein: CASSLRGLNE. The full CDR3 is CASSLRGLNEQFF.

This clone showed up many times. The CDR3 goes on 3 residues after the read ends, and that part is filled in from the germline J gene. V and J are TRBV28 and TRBJ2-7; D perhaps matches TRBD2 (6 bases). The CDR3 length is 12 residues. Germline CDR1 is MDHEN and CDR2 is SYDVKM. V was pared by 5 bases and J by 1 base, with 6 bases between. The sequenced CDR3 bases are TGTGCCAGCAGTGGGGGGTCCTACGAG. It encodes CASSGGSYE. The whole CDR3 reads CASSGGSYEQYF.

This clone was observed many times. Sequencing ends 3 residues short of the CDR3 end; the germline J gene provides the rest. The V call is TRBV23-1, the J call TRBJ2-2, with TRBD1 as a possible D gene (5 bases). TRBV23-1 is designated an ORF whose function remains uncertain. The V end lost 4 bases, the J end lost 7 bases, and 13 bases lay between the germline ends. The CDR3 is made up of 14 amino acids. The part of the CDR3 DNA that was read is TGCGCCAGCAGTCGATTGCGACAGCGCGGGGAG. This translates into CASSRLRQRGE. The complete CDR3 protein is CASSRLRQRGELFF.